A selection of T cell receptor beta chains follows, all from one sample in a study of CD8 T cells in ankylosing spondylitis. TCRdb used MiXCR to reprocess the 5' RACE reads, holding one entry per CDR3 protein. Seen here are some 140,000 distinct CDR3 sequences, around 7.9% observed once, and the top ten hold under 15%. Input material: blood, either unsorted or a sorted T cell fraction (not recorded which). The receptors shown here come from a female donor with ankylosing spondylitis or in good health (not recorded which). CDR3s include the opening cysteine and the closing phenylalanine or tryptophan. D genes are given only for firm matches. Not every row has a clone size; where given, it reads once, few, many or a size class.

TRBD2	TRBV5-1	TRBJ2-1	many	TGCGCCAGCAGCTTGGGAGCGGGGTTTACGAATGAGCAGTTCTTC	CASSLGAGFTNEQFF
NA	TRBV20-1	TRBJ1-1	many	TGCAGTGCCGGGGGGACAATAGGCACTGAAGCTTTCTTT	CSAGGTIGTEAFF
NA	TRBV5-1	TRBJ2-7	many	TGCGCCAGCAGCTTGGCGGGCAAAGTAGGCGAGCAGTACTTC	CASSLAGKVGEQYF
TRBD1	TRBV19	TRBJ1-5	many	TGTGCCAGTAGTTTTGACAGGGGGAAGCGTCAGCCCCAGCATTTT	CASSFDRGKRQPQHF
NA	TRBV4-1	TRBJ2-5	NA	TGCGCCAGCAGCCAAGAGGTCAGAGGGGAGACCCAGTACTTC	CASSQEVRGETQYF
NA	TRBV15	TRBJ1-3	many	TGTGCCACCAGCAGAGGGGGGACGGAGCTTTCTGGAAACACCATATATTTT	CATSRGGTELSGNTIYF
NA	TRBV25-1	TRBJ2-1	many	TGTGCCAGCAGTGGCAGGGGCGTGTACAATGAGCAGTTCTTC	CASSGRGVYNEQFF
NA	TRBV28	TRBJ1-5	many	TGTGCCAGCAGGACAGTGAGCAATCAGCCCCAGCATTTT	CASRTVSNQPQHF
TRBD1	TRBV7-2	TRBJ2-7	many	TGTGCCAGCAGCTCGGTTGACAGGGGGGACTACGAGCAGTACTTC	CASSSVDRGDYEQYF
NA	TRBV11-2	TRBJ2-3	NA	TGTGCCAGCAGCTCCCAGACCACTTTGGATACGCAGTATTTT	CASSSQTTLDTQYF
TRBD1	TRBV5-6	TRBJ1-1	many	TGTGCCAGCAGTGGAGGACAGGGGGCGGACACTGAAGCTTTCTTT	CASSGGQGADTEAFF
TRBD1	TRBV12-3/TRBV12-4	TRBJ2-3	many	TGTGCCAGCAGTGCCGGGACAGAGTTCACAGATACGCAGTATTTT	CASSAGTEFTDTQYF
NA	TRBV20-1	TRBJ1-5	many	TGCAGTGCTAGAGAGGGTCAGCCCCAGCATTTT	CSAREGQPQHF
TRBD1	TRBV5-1	TRBJ2-1	many	TGCGCCAGCAGCTTGGTAGGGGGCCAATATGAGCAGTTCTTC	CASSLVGGQYEQFF
NA	TRBV29-1	TRBJ1-1	many	TGCAGCGTTACCGGCCCCGGGGAGGGAGCGGCTTTCTTT	CSVTGPGEGAAFF
TRBD2	TRBV2	TRBJ2-7	many	TGTGCCAGCCGGGGGGCTAGCGGGGCCCATTCCTACGAGCAGTACTTC	CASRGASGAHSYEQYF
NA	TRBV7-2	TRBJ2-7	NA	TGTGCCAGCAGCAAGGGGGGCCATAGCTCCTACGAGCAGTACTTC	CASSKGGHSSYEQYF
NA	TRBV3-1	TRBJ2-3	many	TGTGCCAGCAGCCAAGATCAGGGCACAGATACGCAGTATTTT	CASSQDQGTDTQYF
TRBD1	TRBV20-1	TRBJ1-1	many	TGCAGTGCTAGCAAGACAGGGGGCTTTACTGAAGCTTTCTTT	CSASKTGGFTEAFF
NA	TRBV14	TRBJ1-5	few	TGTGCCAGCAGCCATCGTGGGGCATGGGATAGCAATCAGCCCCAGCATTTT	CASSHRGAWDSNQPQHF
NA	TRBV9	TRBJ1-2	many	TGTGCCAGCAGCCCCCAAATCGGACAATCGGTCGGCTACACCTTC	CASSPQIGQSVGYTF
TRBD1	TRBV28	TRBJ1-1	NA	TGTGCCAGCAGATTCGGGACAGCTGAGGCTTTCTTT	CASRFGTAEAFF
NA	TRBV20-1	TRBJ2-5	many	TGCAGTGCTAGAGATCCGGGGATTCGGGAGACCCAGTACTTC	CSARDPGIRETQYF
TRBD1	TRBV12-3/TRBV12-4	TRBJ2-5	many	TGTGCCAGCAGTTTAGCCGACAGGGGGCTGAAGACCCAGTACTTC	CASSLADRGLKTQYF
TRBD1	TRBV7-9	TRBJ2-2	many	TGTGCCAGCAGCTTCGGGACAGGGGCCGGGGAGCTGTTTTTT	CASSFGTGAGELFF
TRBD1	TRBV5-8	TRBJ1-4	many	TGTGCCAGCACCACGGAGCAGGGGGCTGAAAAACTGTTTTTT	CASTTEQGAEKLFF
TRBD1	TRBV7-9	TRBJ1-2	many	TGTGCCAGCAGCCGCACCGGGACAGGGGACTATGGCTACACCTTC	CASSRTGTGDYGYTF
NA	TRBV29-1	TRBJ2-2	many	TGCAGCGTTGTTTTGGACAGAAACACCGGGGAGCTGTTTTTT	CSVVLDRNTGELFF
TRBD2	TRBV12-3/TRBV12-4	TRBJ2-3	many	TGTGCCAGCAGTTTAAGACTAGCGGGGACCACAGATACGCAGTATTTT	CASSLRLAGTTDTQYF
NA	TRBV28	TRBJ1-1	many	TGTGCCAGCAGTTTTGACATAAGGGTGAACACTGAAGCTTTCTTT	CASSFDIRVNTEAFF
NA	TRBV12-3/TRBV12-4	TRBJ1-2	many	TGTGCCAGCAGTGGGCCCGGGGCAGGGGAGGGAGGCTACACCTTC	CASSGPGAGEGGYTF
NA	TRBV12-3/TRBV12-4	TRBJ2-1	many	TGTGCCAGCAGTTTTTTTATGCAGGCAGGTCTTGGAACTGAGCAGTTCTTC	CASSFFMQAGLGTEQFF
NA	TRBV4-1	TRBJ1-2	many	TGCGCCAGCAGCCTCCTTCAGCGGAACTATGGCTACACCTTC	CASSLLQRNYGYTF
TRBD1	TRBV12-3/TRBV12-4	TRBJ1-5	once	TGTGCCAGCAGCTCAACCAGTCCGGAGACAGGGGAGCCCCAGCATTTT	CASSSTSPETGEPQHF
NA	TRBV19	TRBJ2-7	few	TGTGCCAGTAGTAGTGTTGGTACCTCCTACGAGCAGTACTTC	CASSSVGTSYEQYF
TRBD1	TRBV10-1	TRBJ1-1	NA	TGCGCCAGTCGGCCGGGACAGGGAGGGGGGGGCGCTGAAGCTTTCTTT	CASRPGQGGGGAEAFF
NA	TRBV20-1	TRBJ2-2	many	TGCAGTGGGAGCGGAGGGCAAAGCGAGGAGCTGTTTTTT	CSGSGGQSEELFF
TRBD1	TRBV4-2	TRBJ1-1	many	TGTGCCAGCAGCCAGGCGACAGGGGACACTGAAGCTTTCTTT	CASSQATGDTEAFF
TRBD1	TRBV12-3/TRBV12-4	TRBJ1-1	many	TGTGCCAGCAGTTTAGGGGACAGGAACACTGAAGCTTTCTTT	CASSLGDRNTEAFF
NA	TRBV5-1	TRBJ1-3	many	TGCGCCAGCAGCTTGGCGGGGAGCTCTGGAAACACCATATATTTT	CASSLAGSSGNTIYF
NA	TRBV18	TRBJ1-4	many	TGTGCCAGCTCGGAAACTCGTAGGGGTGAAAAACTGTTTTTT	CASSETRRGEKLFF
NA	TRBV5-1	TRBJ2-6	many	TGCGCCAGCAGCTTCGTTGGGAGCTCTGGGGCCAACGTCCTGACTTTC	CASSFVGSSGANVLTF
NA	TRBV29-1	TRBJ2-3	many	TGCAGCGTTGAAGGTGGCGGTCGGACAGATACGCAGTATTTT	CSVEGGGRTDTQYF
TRBD1	TRBV7-3	TRBJ2-3	NA	TGTGCCAGCAGCGGCGACAGGGGGCAGGCAGATACGCAGTATTTT	CASSGDRGQADTQYF
NA	TRBV10-3	TRBJ1-5	many	TGTGCCATCAGAGATGACACCTATAGCAATCAGCCCCAGCATTTT	CAIRDDTYSNQPQHF
TRBD2	TRBV3-1	TRBJ2-7	NA	TGTGCCAGCAGCCAAGGACTAGCGGGGGGATACGAGCAGTACTTC	CASSQGLAGGYEQYF
NA	TRBV5-1	TRBJ2-7	NA	TGCGCCAGCAGCCGCGACAGGTACTACGAGCAGTACTTC	CASSRDRYYEQYF
TRBD1	TRBV6-2/TRBV6-3	TRBJ1-1	many	TGTGCCAGCAGTTATACGCGGGACAGACTGAACACTGAAGCTTTCTTT	CASSYTRDRLNTEAFF
NA	TRBV5-1	TRBJ2-1	many	TGCGCCAGCAGCTTGTTGGGGGGCCCTGATGAGCAGTTCTTC	CASSLLGGPDEQFF
NA	TRBV5-1	TRBJ2-5	many	TGCGCCAGCAGCTTTCCCTTACAAGAGACCCAGTACTTC	CASSFPLQETQYF
NA	TRBV24-1	TRBJ2-1	many	TGTGCCACCAGTGATTTGAAGGGGGGCGGCAATGAGCAGTTCTTC	CATSDLKGGGNEQFF